This T cell receptor (beta chain) was sequenced in a study of T-cell reconstitution after alpha-beta-depleted transplantation in children. The CDR3 totals 14 residues. Looked up from germline, CDR1 is SGHRS and CDR2 is YFSETQ. Trimming took off 0 bases at V and 5 bases at J, with 11 bases between the two ends. This sample's TCRbeta library carried unique molecular identifier barcodes. TCRdb redid the calling of the PCR reads with MiXCR, one entry per CDR3 protein. The sample lists approximately 350,000 distinct CDR3 sequences; more than 10% were seen once. The chain combines TRBV5-1 with TRBJ1-1, with D tentatively TRBD1 (5 bases). This TCR derives from a human donor who donated a stem cell graft to a child with Fanconi anemia. The material was PBMCs, obtained from the stem cell graft. For the CDR3, the DNA is TGCGCCAGCAGCTTGGCAGGGTTGCGGACTGAAGCTTTCTTT. Translation: CASSLAGLRTEAFF.